Below, one TCR beta chain is given with its context. This entry belongs to a study of OX40 agonist ivuxolimab in advanced cancers. Study context: Earlier anti-PD-1, anti-PD-L1 or anti-CTLA-4 therapy was permitted; about 44% had received some.

Assay used: immunoSEQ multiplex PCR; TCRdb lists only in-frame clones, some missing. This repertoire shows over 65,000 clones, around 90% found once; its top ten account for 11%. Patients had blood sampled at baseline and again on cycle 4 day 1 and cycle 7 day 1. The CDR3 has 15 amino acids. Germline V gives CDR1 MNHEY, CDR2 SMNVEV (reference sequence). Trimming stripped 0 bases from V and 0 bases from J, with 8 bases between. The source material was CD4+ or CD8+ T cells sorted from blood, sampled in a trial of the OX40 agonist ivuxolimab. V usage is TRBV27 and J usage is TRBJ1-1; D unresolved. The clonotype comes from an adult with an advanced solid tumor such as melanoma, head and neck, liver or kidney cancer. The CDR3 DNA reads TGTGCCAGCAGTTTATCTCCTGGGATGAACACTGAAGCTTTCTTT. Translated, it gives CASSLSPGMNTEAFF.